This T cell receptor beta chain comes out of a study of blood T cell repertoires in COVID-19. This clone occurred a few times. Participants had their cohort set by participant-reported clinical history. The authors' processing: Researchers report that nucleated cell counts were estimated from reference gene primer amplification. Some clones are missing from TCRdb's copy, which holds only in-frame ones; the method was immunoSEQ multiplex PCR. V, J and clone size derive from that table, while D and trimming were established from the DNA sequence. The data contain 200,000 to 250,000 clones, more than 80% of them seen just once; the ten biggest clones take up 3% to 4.5%. The germline V gene has CDR1 KGHSH and CDR2 LQKENI. This CDR3 region has 17 residues. The V and J ends lost 3 bases and 0 bases respectively, with 17 bases between them.

The clonotype was recovered from a woman between 35 and 50 years old with acute COVID-19. The sequenced sample was PBMCs or T cells enriched from blood (not recorded which). The chain uses TRBV18 and TRBJ1-1; D might be TRBD1 (6 bases). The CDR3 bases are TGTGCCAGCTCACCGGGAAAGGGACAATCTATGAACACTGAAGCTTTCTTT. This translates into CASSPGKGQSMNTEAFF.